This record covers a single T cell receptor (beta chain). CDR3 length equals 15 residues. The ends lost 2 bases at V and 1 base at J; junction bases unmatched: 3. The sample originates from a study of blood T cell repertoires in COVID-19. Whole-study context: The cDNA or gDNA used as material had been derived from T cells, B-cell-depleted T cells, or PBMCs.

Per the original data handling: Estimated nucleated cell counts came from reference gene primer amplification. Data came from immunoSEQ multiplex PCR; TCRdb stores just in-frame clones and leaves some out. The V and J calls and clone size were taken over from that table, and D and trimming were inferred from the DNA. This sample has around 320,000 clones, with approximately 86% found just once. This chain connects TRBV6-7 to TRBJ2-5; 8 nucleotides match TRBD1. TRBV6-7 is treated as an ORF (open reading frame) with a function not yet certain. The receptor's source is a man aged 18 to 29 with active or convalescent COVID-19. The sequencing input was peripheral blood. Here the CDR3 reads CASSYPDRGQETQYF. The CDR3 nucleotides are TGTGCCAGCAGTTACCCCGACAGGGGCCAAGAGACCCAGTACTTC.